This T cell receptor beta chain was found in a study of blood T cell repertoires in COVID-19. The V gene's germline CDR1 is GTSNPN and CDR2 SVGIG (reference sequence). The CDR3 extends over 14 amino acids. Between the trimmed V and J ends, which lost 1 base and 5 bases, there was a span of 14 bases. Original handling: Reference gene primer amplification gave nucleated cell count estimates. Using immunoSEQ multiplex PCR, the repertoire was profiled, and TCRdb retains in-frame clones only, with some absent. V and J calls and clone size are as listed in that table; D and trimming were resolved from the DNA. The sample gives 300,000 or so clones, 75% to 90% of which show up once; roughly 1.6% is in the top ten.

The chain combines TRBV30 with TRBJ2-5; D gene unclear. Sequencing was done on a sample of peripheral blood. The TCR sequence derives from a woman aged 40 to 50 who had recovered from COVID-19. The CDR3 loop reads CAWSGKWPAETQYF. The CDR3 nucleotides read TGTGCCTGGAGTGGAAAATGGCCAGCGGAGACCCAGTACTTC.